This T cell receptor (beta chain) is drawn from a study of CD8 T cells in Susac syndrome (dated by TCRdb to between 2018 and 2021). For context, the study as a whole: The study used repertoire sequencing to test whether antigen drove CD8+ T cell activation and differentiation in Susac syndrome. The study compared CD8+ T cell repertoire clonality among 12 healthy donors, roughly 14 Susac syndrome patients and fewer than 19 multiple sclerosis patients. Overall study outcomes, separate from this receptor: The number of individuals in the TCR sequencing and HLA analysis was acknowledged as relatively small.

Peripheral blood CD8+ and CD4+ T cells from healthy donors, Susac syndrome patients and multiple sclerosis patients were profiled using high-throughput TCR beta sequencing. The multiple sclerosis controls were treatment-naive patients who had stable or active relapsing-remitting disease and met the revised McDonald criteria. Bulk CD8+ and CD4+ T cells were purified by magnetic negative isolation, while CD8+ TEMRA cells were enriched using FACS. Blood was collected in EDTA tubes and processed within 24 hours, with PBMCs isolated through density gradient centrifugation. PBMCs destined for TCR sequencing were cryopreserved in liquid nitrogen and later thawed in a 37 °C water bath. The sorted or isolated CD4+, CD8+ and CD8+ TEMRA cells reached a purity of at least 90%. Comment on this clonotype: The antigen it binds to is not known. Base qualities were left out, and no much larger clone turns up one base away.

Its CDR3 holds 13 amino acids, cysteine through phenylalanine. Only the CDR3 DNA stays, 39 bases, in frame from base 1. The germline V gene yields SGHRS for CDR1 and YFSETQ for CDR2. Trimming takes 1 base from V and 4 bases from J, and the germline ends sit 8 bases apart. RNA was extracted using the RNeasy kit, and about 0.5 to 1 microgram was reverse transcribed with random hexamers. The immunoSEQ multiplex PCR assay, which covers 54 Vbeta and 13 Jbeta segments, was used to amplify TCR beta CDR3 regions. PCR amplification bias was corrected by using a synthetic template baseline for primer optimization and computational correction. The paper's data handling went like this. Reads were annotated to V, D and J genes per IMGT and analyzed with immunoSEQ Analyzer, keeping only productive sequences. Clonality was calculated as one minus the Shannon entropy normalized by log2 of the number of productive unique sequences. For each patient and control, public and private clones were evaluated among the 100 most prevalent clones. A clone was defined as Susac-specific if it was absent from the healthy and MS cohorts, from some 980 published viral clones and from other ImmuneACCESS disease sequences. The public reads were reanalyzed by TCRdb: fastp trimming at Q25, MiXCR alignment, in-frame beta chains only. Merged by CDR3 protein, the rows form single entries marked with the most common genes and DNA. The V and J calls and clone size come from TCRdb's table, not from the authors' own analysis. This sample gives more than 95,000 distinct CDR3 sequences in total; roughly 93% of them show up just once. More than 0.25% of the sample is in the top ten clones.

The sample was CD8+ T cells from PBMCs. The V gene is TRBV5-1 and the J gene is TRBJ1-2, with the D segment identity uncertain. This TCR came from a human donor with multiple sclerosis. The nucleotide sequence reads as follows: TGCGCCAGCAGCTTGTCATCAGCCTATGGCTACACCTTC. Translation gives CASSLSSAYGYTF.